The rows below give T cell receptor beta chains drawn from one sample of a study of beta chain features in type 1 diabetes. Produced via immunoSEQ multiplex PCR; TCRdb's table is partial and in-frame only. The sample shows about 410,000 clones, approximately 14% of them seen only once. Sequenced sample: naive CD4+ T cells from blood. The source is a man in his thirties or forties in good health. Both conserved end residues are part of each CDR3. The order of the fields is clone size, V gene, D gene, J gene, CDR3 DNA, CDR3 protein. A D gene is named only where the DNA matches it firmly. Clone size, where shown, is once, few, many, or a class for clones that have expanded.

>few|TRBV30|-|TRBJ1-1
TGTGCCTGGGCTCGGGGGCTAGGCACTGAAGCTTTCTTT
CAWARGLGTEAFF
>few|TRBV19|-|TRBJ2-1
TGTGCCAGTAGTCAAGGGGCGTACAATGAGCAGTTCTTC
CASSQGAYNEQFF
>few|TRBV5-1|-|TRBJ2-2
TGCGCCAGCCTGCCGGGAAGCACCGGGGAGCTGTTTTTT
CASLPGSTGELFF
>few|TRBV5-1|TRBD1|TRBJ2-1
TGCGCCAGCAGCGGGACAGTATACAATGAGCAGTTCTTC
CASSGTVYNEQFF
>few|TRBV5-1|-|TRBJ1-1
TGCGCCAGCAGCTTGGCCCCGAACACTGAAGCTTTCTTT
CASSLAPNTEAFF
>few|TRBV9|TRBD2|TRBJ2-3
TGTGCCAGCAGCGCCCGTCTAAGCGGGGATCCCCGAGCGCAGTATTTT
CASSARLSGDPRAQYF
>-|TRBV7-9|-|TRBJ2-2
TGTGCCAGCAGCCCGATTCGGACCGGGGAGCTGTTTTTT
CASSPIRTGELFF
>few|TRBV15|TRBD1|TRBJ2-3
TGTGCCACCAGCAGAGAAGGGGGCATCATAACAGATACGCAGTATTTT
CATSREGGIITDTQYF
>few|TRBV14|-|TRBJ2-1
TGTGCCAGCAGCCAAGCATCTGGGACCTTGGGCAATGAGCAGTTCTTC
CASSQASGTLGNEQFF
>-|TRBV29-1|TRBD2|TRBJ2-5
TGCAGCGTTGAAATCCAGCGGGGGGCCCAGGCGACCCAGTACTTC
CSVEIQRGAQATQYF
>-|TRBV28|TRBD1|TRBJ2-7
TGTGCCAGCAGTTGGGACAGGCGGTCCGGTTTGGCCTCCTACGAGCAGTACTTC
CASSWDRRSGLASYEQYF
>few|TRBV5-4|TRBD2|TRBJ2-1
TGTGCCAGCAGCTCTAGCGGGAGAGGCTACAATGAGCAGTTCTTC
CASSSSGRGYNEQFF
>few|TRBV9|TRBD1|TRBJ2-3
TGTGCCAGCAGCGTAGCAACAAACAGGGGTCCCACAGATACGCAGTATTTT
CASSVATNRGPTDTQYF
>-|TRBV7-9|TRBD2|TRBJ2-3
TGTGCCAGCAGCATACTAGCGGGGGCGCGGGATACGCAGTATTTT
CASSILAGARDTQYF